This TCR beta chain was documented in a study of T cell changes during pregnancy in multiple sclerosis. Sequenced by immunoSEQ multiplex PCR; TCRdb stores in-frame clones only, minus some. The sample consists of around 22,000 clones, approximately 90% of them appearing once. The CDR3 contains 14 residues. The J segment lost 8 bases and the V segment lost 9 bases, leaving 12 bases of the junction unmatched. Germline V gives CDR1 MDHEN, CDR2 SYDVKM. The TCR originated in a female donor in good health, enrolled as a control in a pregnancy study. V is TRBV28 and J is TRBJ2-1; 8 positions match TRBD2. This material consisted of CD4+ T cells from peripheral blood mononuclear cells, taken after pregnancy. The CDR3 protein is CASSSTGRGDEQFF. CDR3 nucleotides: TGTGCCAGTTCCTCCACCGGGAGGGGGGATGAGCAGTTCTTC.